This passage covers 14 T cell receptor beta chains from one sample sequenced in a study of blood T cell repertoires in COVID-19. Only in-frame clones appear in the TCRdb table, and some are missing; sequencing was by immunoSEQ multiplex PCR. The profile shows about 250,000 clones, 85% to 95% of them singletons. Specimen: peripheral blood. These receptors originate from a man younger than 45 with COVID-19, enrolled during active disease.

V and J are TRBV6-4 and TRBJ1-1; 10 bases align to TRBD1. With 2 bases clipped from V and 5 bases from J, the junction kept 14 bases outside the gene matches. The CDR3 is 18 residues long. CDR1 is MRHNA and CDR2 is SNTAGT in the germline V gene. CDR3 nucleotide sequence: TGTGCCAGCAGTGACCCTACCCATAAGGACAGGGGGGTGACTGAAGCTTTCTTT. As protein: CASSDPTHKDRGVTEAFF.

The V call is TRBV10-2, the J call TRBJ1-5; D gene uncertain. Trimming cost V 7 bases and J 1 base, with 14 bases left between them. Looked up from germline, CDR1 is WSHSY and CDR2 is SAAADI. The CDR3 consists of 15 residues. The CDR3 DNA sequence: TGCGCCAGCACTGCCGCGGTTGGAAGCAATCAGCCCCAGCATTTT. It yields the protein CASTAAVGSNQPQHF.

The chain combines TRBV27 with TRBJ2-1, with 12 bases identical to TRBD2. Trimming cost V 6 bases and J 4 bases; bases outside gene matches: 4. The V gene's germline CDR1 is MNHEY and CDR2 SMNVEV (reference sequence). This CDR3 is built from 15 residues. CDR3 loop: CASSKGTSGYNEQFF. The CDR3 region has the DNA TGTGCCAGCAGCAAAGGGACTAGCGGGTACAATGAGCAGTTCTTC.

This clone came up once. This chain uses TRBV18 with TRBJ1-1; no definite D call. Germline V gives CDR1 KGHSH, CDR2 LQKENI. Trimming removed 2 bases at V and 0 bases at J, with 7 bases between. The CDR3 is 14 residues long. CDR3 sequence: CASSPSRLNTEAFF. CDR3 coding DNA: TGTGCCAGCTCACCAAGCAGGTTGAACACTGAAGCTTTCTTT. The full variable domain, completed using reference TRBV18 and TRBJ1-1, is NAGVMQNPRHLVRRRGQEARLRCSPMKGHSHVYWYRQLPEEGLKFMVYLQKENIIDESGMPKERFSAEFPKEGPSILRIQQVVRGDSAAYFCASSPSRLNTEAFFGQGTRLTVV.

V usage is TRBV5-1 and J usage is TRBJ2-3, with 7 nucleotides matching TRBD1. Germline V lookup: CDR1 SGHRS, CDR2 YFSETQ. This CDR3 comprises 15 residues. V lost 6 bases to trimming and J lost 1 base; unmatched junction nucleotides: 8. The CDR3 loop is CASNLRGLGTDTQYF. The CDR3 bases are TGCGCCAGCAACTTAAGGGGGCTAGGCACAGATACGCAGTATTTT.

The chain is built from TRBV7-2 and TRBJ1-4; maybe TRBD1 (6 bases). With 5 bases removed from V and 5 bases from J, the gap between germline ends came to 15 bases. The CDR3 contains 15 residues. Germline loops: CDR1 SGHTA, CDR2 FQGNSA. In DNA form, the CDR3 reads TGTGCCAGCAGCGAAGAGGCGGGGGCGAATGAAAAACTGTTTTTT. It yields the protein CASSEEAGANEKLFF. Using reference TRBV7-2 and TRBJ1-4 for the parts outside the CDR3, the full variable domain is GAGVSQSPSNKVTEKGKDVELRCDPISGHTALYWYRQSLGQGLEFLIYFQGNSAPDKSGLPSDRFSAERTGGSVSTLTIQRTQQEDSAVYLCASSEEAGANEKLFFGSGTQLSVL.

As for this clone: The sample carries other DNA sequences with the same CDR3. This chain joins TRBV29-1 and TRBJ1-3, with a possible D match to TRBD1 (5 bases). The CDR3 loop spans 14 amino acids. The V end was cut by 3 bases, the J end by 0 bases, with 9 bases between. CDR1 and CDR2 (germline): SQVTM, ANQGSEA. CDR3 nucleotide sequence: TGCAGCGTTGATGTGGGGGGCTCTGGAAACACCATATATTTT. As protein: CSVDVGGSGNTIYF.

V is TRBV10-3 and J is TRBJ1-5; D call uncertain. This CDR3 spans 15 amino acids. Trimming pared 3 bases from V and 1 base from J, leaving 10 bases between. Germline-derived CDR1 and CDR2 are ENHRY and SYGVKD. DNA of the CDR3: TGTGCCATCAGTGACGGAGCAGAGAGCAATCAGCCCCAGCATTTT. This gives the protein CAISDGAESNQPQHF.

The genes are TRBV9 and TRBJ2-3; TRBD2 might be the D (6 bases). The CDR3 covers 15 residues. CDR1 and CDR2 (germline): SGDLS, YYNGEE. V gave up 1 base and J gave up 2 bases, with 11 bases separating them. CDR3 in amino acids: CASSVNSGSTDTQYF. The CDR3 DNA reads TGTGCCAGCAGCGTAAATAGCGGCTCCACAGATACGCAGTATTTT.

This clone was detected once. This chain links TRBV9 with TRBJ1-2; tentative D call: TRBD1 (5 bases). The CDR3 consists of 15 residues. Trimming removed 4 bases at V and 0 bases at J, with 13 bases between. Germline V gives CDR1 SGDLS, CDR2 YYNGEE. As DNA, the CDR3 is TGTGCCAGCAGCCAGGCGGCGGGGGCTAACTATGGCTACACCTTC. This gives the protein CASSQAAGANYGYTF.

The gene calls are TRBV6-1 and TRBJ1-2, with D perhaps matching TRBD1 (5 bases). With 2 bases removed from V and 6 bases from J, the gap between germline ends came to 10 bases. Germline CDR1 reads MNHNS; CDR2 reads SASEGT. The CDR3 loop spans 13 amino acids. CDR3 in DNA: TGTGCCAGCAGTGAATCCCGGGGGGATGGCTACACCTTC. It is translated as CASSESRGDGYTF.

The V call is TRBV7-3, the J call TRBJ2-1; weak D call: TRBD1 (6 bases). CDR1 and CDR2 from the germline V gene are SGHTA and FQGTGA. The CDR3 contains 15 residues. Trimming shortened V by 5 bases and J by 2 bases, and 13 bases separated the two germline ends. The CDR3 DNA sequence: TGTGCCAGCAGCCTGGGGCAGGGGCCCTACAATGAGCAGTTCTTC. This sequence encodes CASSLGQGPYNEQFF.

The V call is TRBV19, the J call TRBJ1-4; no definite D call. Between the trimmed V and J ends, which lost 6 bases and 8 bases, there was a span of 19 bases. The germline V gene encodes CDR1 LNHDA and CDR2 SQIVND (reference sequence). This CDR3 spans 15 amino acids. The CDR3 loop is CASSKKADHGEKLFF. Written as DNA, the CDR3 is TGTGCCAGTAGCAAGAAAGCGGACCATGGGGAAAAACTGTTTTTT.

The chain's CDR3 is CASRRDGMRETQYF. The CDR3 coding sequence is TGTGCCAGCAGACGGGATGGAATGAGGGAGACCCAGTACTTC. This rearrangement joins TRBV6-5 to TRBJ2-5; maybe TRBD2 (5 bases). The CDR3 loop spans 14 amino acids. V lost 6 bases, J lost 5 bases, and 16 bases lay in between. Per the germline V gene, CDR1 is MNHEY and CDR2 is SVGAGI.